A selection of T cell receptor beta chains follows, all from one sample in a study of molecular identifiers for immune sequencing clone quantification. Using its own MiXCR run on the PCR reads, TCRdb lists one record per CDR3 protein. The sample has nearly 650,000 distinct CDR3 sequences, 25% seen once. Sequenced material: naive CD8+ T cells from blood, with Jurkat cell RNA spiked in. These receptors were obtained from a human donor in good health. Some libraries in this study had Jurkat cell RNA spiked in. CDR3s include the opening cysteine and the closing phenylalanine or tryptophan. A D gene is named only where the DNA matches it firmly. Part of the rows lack a size; the others show once, few, many or a class for expanded clones.

D	length	size	V	J	CDR3	DNA
TRBD2	18	NA	TRBV7-8	TRBJ2-2	CASSLARAGESYAGELFF	TGTGCCAGCAGCTTAGCCCGCGCGGGGGAGAGTTACGCCGGGGAGCTGTTTTTT
NA	15	NA	TRBV7-3	TRBJ2-1	CASSHYSGSYNEQFF	TGTGCCAGCAGCCACTATAGCGGCTCCTACAATGAGCAGTTCTTC
NA	14	many	TRBV4-1	TRBJ2-5	CASSPVAGRETQYF	TGCGCCAGCAGCCCCGTCGCAGGGAGGGAGACCCAGTACTTC
TRBD2	16	many	TRBV20-1	TRBJ2-7	CSAPDLVSGSLGEQYF	TGCAGTGCACCAGACTTGGTTAGCGGGAGTTTGGGCGAGCAGTACTTC
NA	12	many	TRBV2	TRBJ1-1	CASRPKTVKAFF	TGTGCCAGCAGACCCAAGACTGTGAAGGCTTTCTTT
NA	14	NA	TRBV7-9	TRBJ1-4	CASSFLGPDEKLFF	TGTGCCAGCAGCTTCCTGGGGCCCGATGAAAAACTGTTTTTT
NA	14	NA	TRBV7-9	TRBJ1-3	CASSLTESGNTIYF	TGTGCCAGCAGCTTAACGGAGTCTGGAAACACCATATATTTT
NA	14	NA	TRBV20-1	TRBJ2-7	CGARVLGTTYEQYF	TGCGGTGCTAGAGTCCTCGGGACCACCTACGAGCAGTACTTC
NA	12	NA	TRBV6-6	TRBJ2-7	CASSVIVYEQYF	TGTGCCAGCAGTGTGATCGTCTACGAGCAGTACTTC
NA	15	many	TRBV4-3	TRBJ1-1	CASSQDNWSNTEAFF	TGCGCCAGCAGCCAAGATAATTGGTCGAACACTGAAGCTTTCTTT
TRBD2	14	many	TRBV6-2/TRBV6-3	TRBJ2-1	CASSSTSGGDEQFF	TGTGCCAGCAGTTCTACTAGCGGGGGCGATGAGCAGTTCTTC
NA	18	few	TRBV20-1	TRBJ2-7	CSAREVLRMASDSYEQYF	TGCAGTGCTAGAGAAGTACTAAGGATGGCTAGCGACTCCTACGAGCAGTACTTC
NA	15	many	TRBV7-9	TRBJ2-3	CASSPETIETDTQYF	TGTGCCAGCAGCCCCGAGACAATCGAGACAGATACGCAGTATTTT
NA	12	once	TRBV6-2/TRBV6-3	TRBJ2-1	CASNYPGGLAVF	TGTGCCAGCAATTACCCGGGCGGATTAGCAGTCTTC
NA	16	few	TRBV4-3	TRBJ1-3	CASSQDSRTTGNTIYF	TGCGCCAGCAGCCAAGACAGCCGAACCACTGGAAACACCATATATTTT
NA	13	few	TRBV5-1	TRBJ1-2	CASSLLLGDGYTF	TGCGCCAGCAGCTTGCTTTTGGGGGACGGCTACACCTTC
TRBD1	16	few	TRBV27	TRBJ2-5	CASSSRGRGLEETQYF	TGTGCCAGCAGTTCAAGGGGAAGGGGGCTGGAAGAGACCCAGTACTTC
TRBD2	13	many	TRBV29-1	TRBJ2-7	CSAGTSGTYEQYF	TGCAGCGCCGGGACTAGCGGCACCTACGAGCAGTACTTC
NA	12	NA	TRBV19	TRBJ2-5	CATKDRDWAQYF	TGTGCCACTAAAGACAGGGACTGGGCCCAGTACTTC
NA	15	once	TRBV5-3	TRBJ2-6	CASSLAFSGVNVLTF	TGCGCCAGCAGTCTGGCCTTCTCTGGGGTCAACGTCCTGACTTTC
TRBD1	14	NA	TRBV30	TRBJ2-1	CAWSVGQGANEQFF	TGTGCCTGGAGTGTAGGACAGGGGGCCAATGAGCAGTTCTTC
TRBD2	15	many	TRBV20-1	TRBJ2-5	CSAQPQRLAEETQYF	TGCAGTGCTCAACCACAGCGACTAGCAGAAGAGACCCAGTACTTC
NA	15	many	TRBV29-1	TRBJ2-1	CSVEPGSGSYNEQFF	TGCAGCGTTGAACCCGGCTCGGGCTCCTACAATGAGCAGTTCTTC
NA	13	NA	TRBV27	TRBJ2-7	CASSLSPASAQYF	TGTGCCAGCAGTTTATCCCCCGCCTCCGCGCAGTACTTC
NA	15	few	TRBV4-3	TRBJ1-5	CASSQDWGGARPQHF	TGCGCCAGCAGCCAAGATTGGGGGGGAGCGAGGCCCCAGCATTTT
NA	16	few	TRBV28	TRBJ2-7	CASSDMRTTTPYEQYF	TGTGCCAGCAGTGACATGAGGACAACAACCCCCTACGAGCAGTACTTC